The T cell receptor (beta chain) described here comes from a study of T cell responses to AZD1222 COVID-19 vaccine. TCRdb's table, derived via immunoSEQ multiplex PCR, lists solely in-frame clones and lacks some. The table has fewer than 110,000 clones, roughly 87% seen once; the top ten hold around 4.9%. The CDR3 sequence is 16 residues long. CDR1 is SGHNT and CDR2 is YENEEA in the germline V gene. V shed 3 bases and J shed 0 bases, with 12 bases lying between them. Pooled samples include second doses given at about 4 or 12 weeks. A remark on this clone: Its antigen is currently unknown.

Study observations and caveats: Distributed over spike, vaccine-associated CD4 TCRs predominated at 160-218 and 743-854. Within unmutated variant regions lay the reported targets of nearly half of spike-specific TCRs. Following two doses of AZD1222, Spike-specific TCR breadth and depth rose.

The receptor's source is an adult who received the AZD1222 COVID-19 vaccine. The chain couples TRBV11-3 to TRBJ1-3; D not resolved. The sequencing here drew on peripheral blood, taken 28 days after the second AZD1222 dose. The CDR3 DNA follows: TGTGCCAGCAGCTTCGACGGCACCTCCTCTGGAAACACCATATATTTT. Its translation: CASSFDGTSSGNTIYF.